Listed below are T cell receptor beta chains from one sample, sequenced in a study of T cell repertoires in cytomegalovirus infection. No antigen has been assigned to these receptors. One entry per CDR3 protein, called by TCRdb with MiXCR from the reads. The sample records around 430,000 distinct CDR3 sequences, roughly 42% being singletons. The specimen comprised cultured PBMCs, sampled from culture after CMV antigen stimulation. These receptors came from a human donor in good health (CMV status not recorded). Some clones in this sample may be carry-over from other donors' samples. CDR3s include the opening cysteine and the closing phenylalanine or tryptophan. The order of the fields is J gene, D gene, clone size, V gene, CDR3 length, CDR3 protein, CDR3 DNA. The D gene is left open where the match is weak. Size is stated for part of the rows, as once, few or many counts, or as a class when the clone is expanded.

>TRBJ2-5|.|.|TRBV7-6|15
CASSLGWASHQTQYF
TGTGCCAGCAGCTTAGGTTGGGCTAGCCACCAGACCCAGTACTTC
>TRBJ2-1|TRBD2|few|TRBV7-6|15
CASSFSSGGHNEQFF
TGTGCCAGCAGCTTTTCTAGCGGGGGGCACAATGAGCAGTTCTTC
>TRBJ2-1|TRBD2|.|TRBV7-2|17
CASSPWTSPYRHNEQFF
TGTGCCAGCAGCCCATGGACTAGCCCGTACCGTCATAATGAGCAGTTCTTC
>TRBJ2-1|.|few|TRBV20-1|14
CSAWSGSSYNEQFF
TGCAGTGCTTGGTCGGGGTCCTCCTACAATGAGCAGTTCTTC
>TRBJ2-3|.|.|TRBV29-1|13
CSGDFGGADTQYF
TGCAGCGGGGATTTTGGAGGTGCAGATACGCAGTATTTT
>TRBJ2-1|.|.|TRBV7-6|15
CASTPGDGSYNEQFF
TGTGCCAGCACCCCGGGTGACGGATCCTACAATGAGCAGTTCTTC
>TRBJ2-3|TRBD1|.|TRBV10-3|16
CAISPREGAVSDTQYF
TGTGCCATCAGTCCCAGAGAGGGGGCAGTTTCAGATACGCAGTATTTT
>TRBJ1-5|.|few|TRBV7-8|16
CASSPWAETSNQPQHF
TGTGCCAGCAGCCCATGGGCAGAAACTAGCAATCAGCCCCAGCATTTT
>TRBJ1-5|.|.|TRBV11-2|13
CASSLGHMEPQHF
TGTGCCAGCAGCTTAGGACACATGGAACCCCAGCATTTT
>TRBJ1-1|.|.|TRBV6-2/TRBV6-3|11
CASSYVSEAFF
TGTGCCAGCAGTTACGTTTCTGAAGCTTTCTTT
>TRBJ2-1|TRBD1|.|TRBV7-6|17
CASSFGGGQGNFREQFF
TGTGCCAGCAGCTTCGGTGGAGGACAGGGTAACTTTAGGGAGCAGTTCTTC
>TRBJ2-3|.|many|TRBV7-2|13
CASSFASTDTQYF
TGTGCCAGCAGCTTTGCCAGCACAGATACGCAGTATTTT
>TRBJ2-3|.|.|TRBV11-1|14
CASSWAGTADTQYF
TGTGCCAGCAGCTGGGCAGGTACCGCAGATACGCAGTATTTT
>TRBJ1-1|.|few|TRBV12-3/TRBV12-4|10
CASRNTEAFF
TGTGCCAGCCGGAACACTGAAGCTTTCTTT
>TRBJ1-1|.|.|TRBV4-1|17
CASSQDSRLVMNTEAFF
TGCGCCAGCAGCCAAGATTCCCGTTTGGTCATGAACACTGAAGCTTTCTTT
>TRBJ2-3|TRBD2|.|TRBV29-1|15
CSVGLVLAVTDTQYF
TGCAGCGTGGGTCTTGTACTAGCGGTGACAGATACGCAGTATTTT
>TRBJ2-7|TRBD1|few|TRBV7-8|14
CASSQPGQTYEQYF
TGTGCCAGCAGCCAACCGGGACAGACCTACGAGCAGTACTTC
>TRBJ2-5|.|.|TRBV11-2|14
CASSFQGKEETQYF
TGTGCCAGCAGCTTCCAGGGGAAGGAAGAGACCCAGTACTTC
>TRBJ1-2|.|.|TRBV11-2|13
CASSAGTTGGYTF
TGTGCCAGCAGCGCCGGGACCACGGGGGGCTACACCTTC
>TRBJ2-5|.|.|TRBV4-3|16
CASSQDPGPGSETQYF
TGCGCCAGCAGCCAAGATCCCGGACCAGGTTCGGAGACCCAGTACTTC
>TRBJ2-7|.|.|TRBV6-5|15
CASSYYPPTGNEQYF
TGTGCCAGCAGTTACTACCCTCCGACAGGTAACGAGCAGTACTTC
>TRBJ1-5|.|few|TRBV4-3|14
CASAGGMSNQPQHF
TGCGCCAGCGCCGGGGGGATGAGCAATCAGCCCCAGCATTTT
>TRBJ2-7|.|.|TRBV3-1|14
CASSPGTQKNEQYF
TGTGCCAGCAGCCCCGGGACACAAAAGAACGAGCAGTACTTC
>TRBJ2-7|TRBD2|many|TRBV7-2|15
CASSPGLARSYEQYF
TGTGCCAGCAGCCCAGGACTAGCGAGGTCCTACGAGCAGTACTTC
>TRBJ2-5|.|.|TRBV7-9|11
CASSVAETQYF
TGTGCCAGCAGCGTCGCAGAGACCCAGTACTTC
>TRBJ1-5|.|few|TRBV12-3/TRBV12-4|14
CASSPTGRNQPQHF
TGTGCCAGCAGCCCGACAGGACGCAATCAGCCCCAGCATTTT
>TRBJ2-2|.|.|TRBV7-2|14
CASSLLGAAGELFF
TGTGCCAGCAGCTTATTGGGAGCGGCCGGGGAGCTGTTTTTT
>TRBJ2-3|.|.|TRBV4-2|17
CASSQEGEGASTDTQYF
TGTGCCAGCAGCCAAGAAGGCGAGGGCGCGAGCACAGATACGCAGTATTTT
>TRBJ2-3|TRBD2|few|TRBV12-3/TRBV12-4|23
CASTPTPVGGTKVAGDYTDTQYF
TGTGCCAGCACACCCACACCCGTCGGGGGGACGAAAGTCGCGGGGGACTACACAGATACGCAGTATTTT